The rows below give T cell receptor beta chains drawn from one sample of a study of T-cell reconstitution after alpha-beta-depleted transplantation in children. TCRdb processed the PCR reads anew with MiXCR; each CDR3 protein has one entry. The sample has 640,000 or so distinct CDR3 sequences, roughly 15% seen once. Sequencing was performed on PBMCs from the stem cell graft donor, taken from the stem cell graft. Receptor source: a human donor who donated a stem cell graft to a child with acute myeloid leukemia. CDR3s include the opening cysteine and the closing phenylalanine or tryptophan. D genes are given only for firm matches. Size is omitted from some rows. Given values are once, few, many or a class for expanded clones.

V: TRBV29-1; D: NA; J: TRBJ2-3; length: 14; size: many; DNA: TGCAGCGTTCTTTTCGGGGGTTTCGGGGATACGCAGTATTTT; CDR3: CSVLFGGFGDTQYF
V: TRBV13; D: NA; J: TRBJ2-6; length: 15; size: NA; DNA: TGTGCCAGCAGCTCCGAGACGAGTGGGGCCAACGTCCTGACTTTC; CDR3: CASSSETSGANVLTF
V: TRBV5-1; D: NA; J: TRBJ1-2; length: 11; size: many; DNA: TGCGCCAGCAGCTCGGACGGCGGCTACACCTTC; CDR3: CASSSDGGYTF
V: TRBV7-2; D: NA; J: TRBJ1-5; length: 14; size: many; DNA: TGTGCCAGCAGCCCAGGTCTGAGCAATCAGCCCCAGCATTTT; CDR3: CASSPGLSNQPQHF
V: TRBV6-1; D: NA; J: TRBJ1-1; length: 14; size: NA; DNA: TGTGCCAGCAGGACCCCGGGGGAGGGGACTGAAGCTTTCTTT; CDR3: CASRTPGEGTEAFF
V: TRBV7-9; D: NA; J: TRBJ2-7; length: 12; size: few; DNA: TGTGCCAGCAGCTTAGAGCCAAGGGTACAGTACTTC; CDR3: CASSLEPRVQYF
V: TRBV20-1; D: NA; J: TRBJ2-6; length: 19; size: few; DNA: TGCAGTGCTTTTCAAACACGGGACGGCCCCCGCTCTGGGGCCAACGTCCTGACTTTC; CDR3: CSAFQTRDGPRSGANVLTF
V: TRBV24-1; D: NA; J: TRBJ1-5; length: 14; size: few; DNA: TGTGCCACCAGTGCCGGGAACCTCAATCAGCCCCAGCATTTT; CDR3: CATSAGNLNQPQHF
V: TRBV20-1; D: TRBD1; J: TRBJ2-3; length: 14; size: many; DNA: TGCAGTGCTTCGGACAGGGAAGTGACAGATACGCAGTATTTT; CDR3: CSASDREVTDTQYF
V: TRBV7-2; D: TRBD1; J: TRBJ2-7; length: 14; size: many; DNA: TGTGCCAGCAGCAGGGGACAGGGGACCTACGAGCAGTACTTC; CDR3: CASSRGQGTYEQYF
V: TRBV18; D: NA; J: TRBJ2-3; length: 13; size: NA; DNA: TGTGCCAGCTCATTCCGGACTGAGGATACGCAGTATTTT; CDR3: CASSFRTEDTQYF
V: TRBV12-3/TRBV12-4; D: TRBD1; J: TRBJ1-2; length: 14; size: many; DNA: TGTGCCAGCAGTCCGACAGGGCCCAACTATGGCTACACCTTC; CDR3: CASSPTGPNYGYTF
V: TRBV20-1; D: TRBD1; J: TRBJ2-5; length: 15; size: few; DNA: TGCAGTGCTAGTTACCCGGGACAGGGTTGGGAGACCCAGTACTTC; CDR3: CSASYPGQGWETQYF
V: TRBV7-7; D: NA; J: TRBJ1-6; length: 13; size: few; DNA: TGTGCCAGCAGCGTGGACAGTTTGTCACCCCTCCACTTT; CDR3: CASSVDSLSPLHF
V: TRBV7-2; D: TRBD1; J: TRBJ2-7; length: 14; size: few; DNA: TGTGCCAGCAGCACGGGACAGAGCTCCTACGAGCAGTACTTC; CDR3: CASSTGQSSYEQYF
V: TRBV7-9; D: NA; J: TRBJ1-1; length: 13; size: NA; DNA: TGTGCCAGCAGCCTGGGGGACTACACTGAAGCTTTCTTT; CDR3: CASSLGDYTEAFF
V: TRBV7-8; D: TRBD1; J: TRBJ2-7; length: 14; size: NA; DNA: TGTGCCAGCAGCGACAGGGAAGGGCTATACGAGCAGTACTTC; CDR3: CASSDREGLYEQYF
V: TRBV6-5; D: NA; J: TRBJ2-5; length: 15; size: NA; DNA: TGTGCCAGCAGTTACGGATTGGAGGGTGGGGAGACCCAGTACTTC; CDR3: CASSYGLEGGETQYF
V: TRBV7-2; D: NA; J: TRBJ1-5; length: 13; size: many; DNA: TGTGCCAGCAGCTGGAGGGCGGGTCAGCCCCAGCATTTT; CDR3: CASSWRAGQPQHF
V: TRBV29-1; D: TRBD1; J: TRBJ2-5; length: 13; size: many; DNA: TGCAGCGCCTTCGGGACAGATCAAGAGACCCAGTACTTC; CDR3: CSAFGTDQETQYF
V: TRBV6-4; D: NA; J: TRBJ1-4; length: 19; size: few; DNA: TGTGCCAGCAGCCGTGGTAGAAGCAGGGCCTCCGCAACTAATGAAAAACTGTTTTTT; CDR3: CASSRGRSRASATNEKLFF
V: TRBV20-1; D: TRBD2; J: TRBJ2-3; length: 14; size: many; DNA: TGCAGTGCTAGAGGGACTAGCCACACAGATACGCAGTATTTT; CDR3: CSARGTSHTDTQYF
V: TRBV9; D: TRBD2; J: TRBJ2-2; length: 15; size: NA; DNA: TGTGCCAGCAGCTCGGGGGGGGGGCCCACCGGGGAGCTGTTTTTT; CDR3: CASSSGGGPTGELFF
V: TRBV25-1; D: NA; J: TRBJ1-5; length: 14; size: many; DNA: TGTGCCAGCAGTGAATATAATCGCAATCAGCCCCAGCATTTT; CDR3: CASSEYNRNQPQHF
V: TRBV18; D: TRBD2; J: TRBJ2-3; length: 15; size: few; DNA: TGTGCCAGCTCACCAGCGGGGGGGCCTGGAGATACGCAGTATTTT; CDR3: CASSPAGGPGDTQYF
V: TRBV2; D: NA; J: TRBJ1-1; length: 11; size: NA; DNA: TGTGCCAGCATAGAGAAGGGGGGAGCTTTCTTT; CDR3: CASIEKGGAFF
V: TRBV20-1; D: NA; J: TRBJ2-5; length: 13; size: many; DNA: TGCAGTGCTCCCGGGATCGGGCGGGTGACCCAGTACTTC; CDR3: CSAPGIGRVTQYF
V: TRBV20-1; D: NA; J: TRBJ1-3; length: 15; size: many; DNA: TGCAGTGCTAGAGAGGGTGATAGAGTAGGAAACACCATATATTTT; CDR3: CSAREGDRVGNTIYF
V: TRBV18; D: TRBD1; J: TRBJ1-2; length: 16; size: few; DNA: TGTGCCAGCTCACCATCGACGGGACAGGGTGACTATGGCTACACCTTC; CDR3: CASSPSTGQGDYGYTF
V: TRBV10-3; D: NA; J: TRBJ2-1; length: 17; size: few; DNA: TGTGCCATCTCCCACCCTAGGGGCCCGTTGAGGGACAATGAGCAGTTCTTC; CDR3: CAISHPRGPLRDNEQFF
V: TRBV7-8; D: NA; J: TRBJ1-5; length: 12; size: NA; DNA: TGTGCCAGCAGCTTCTCTGGTGAGGCCCAGCATTTT; CDR3: CASSFSGEAQHF
V: TRBV20-1; D: NA; J: TRBJ1-5; length: 15; size: many; DNA: TGCAGTGCTAGAGATTCAGGACCGACTCGTCAGCCCCAGCATTTT; CDR3: CSARDSGPTRQPQHF
V: TRBV4-3; D: NA; J: TRBJ2-1; length: 14; size: many; DNA: TGCGCCAGCAGCCAAGATCGGGGGTACAATGAGCAGTTCTTC; CDR3: CASSQDRGYNEQFF
V: TRBV5-1; D: TRBD1; J: TRBJ1-5; length: 15; size: NA; DNA: TGCGCCAGCAGCTTGGAGGGGGCGGCGGCCCAGCCCCAGCATTTT; CDR3: CASSLEGAAAQPQHF
V: TRBV15; D: TRBD1; J: TRBJ2-1; length: 14; size: many; DNA: TGTGCCACCCAGGGGGAGTGGATTTACAATGAGCAGTTCTTC; CDR3: CATQGEWIYNEQFF
V: TRBV5-1; D: TRBD1; J: TRBJ2-1; length: 16; size: many; DNA: TGCGCCAGCAGCTTGGACGGACAGGGGGCCTACAATGAGCAGTTCTTC; CDR3: CASSLDGQGAYNEQFF
V: TRBV10-3; D: NA; J: TRBJ1-1; length: 13; size: many; DNA: TGTGCCATCAGAGGGACGGTGAACACTGAAGCTTTCTTT; CDR3: CAIRGTVNTEAFF
V: TRBV6-1; D: TRBD1; J: TRBJ1-6; length: 16; size: NA; DNA: TGTGCCAGCAGCCTGGACAGGATAATTAATAATTCACCCCTCCACTTT; CDR3: CASSLDRIINNSPLHF
V: TRBV5-1; D: NA; J: TRBJ2-3; length: 16; size: NA; DNA: TGCGCCAGCAGCTTGGAAGTCAGGGCGGGCACAGATACGCAGTATTTT; CDR3: CASSLEVRAGTDTQYF
V: TRBV6-1; D: TRBD1; J: TRBJ2-7; length: 14; size: few; DNA: TGTGCCAGCAGTGGACAGGGGAGATCCTACGAGCAGTACTTC; CDR3: CASSGQGRSYEQYF